The 30 T cell receptor beta chains in this list originate from one sample, sequenced in a study of blood T cells in healthy people across ages. It was with a sample-barcoded 5' primer and a J-beta primer mix that a second PCR of about 7 to 12 cycles was run. TCRdb passed the 5' RACE reads through MiXCR, listing each CDR3 protein once. The sample shows roughly 2 million distinct CDR3 sequences, just under 50% of them seen only once. The specimen sequenced was blood. Source of these receptors: a woman in her 40s in good health.

The chain combines TRBV20-1 with TRBJ1-2; 8 bases match TRBD1. CDR1 DFQATT and CDR2 SNEGSKA come from the germline V gene (reference sequence). Trimming cost V 5 bases and J 6 bases; bases outside gene matches: 8. The CDR3 is 13 residues long. For the CDR3, the DNA is TGCAGTGCTGGGACAGGTGGAAACGATGGCTACACCTTC. Encoded protein: CSAGTGGNDGYTF.

The chain carries TRBV5-1 and TRBJ1-1; D gene ambiguous. Germline values: CDR1 SGHRS, CDR2 YFSETQ. The CDR3 loop spans 13 amino acids. Trimming removed 4 bases at V and 6 bases at J, with 13 bases between. The DNA of the CDR3 is TGCGCCAGCAGCGCCAGTGGCGCCGCTGAAGCTTTCTTT. Encoded protein: CASSASGAAEAFF.

J is TRBJ2-5 and V is TRBV6-5; 7 bases agree with TRBD2. CDR3 length equals 16 residues. The J segment lost 2 bases and the V segment lost 0 bases, leaving 6 bases of the junction unmatched. Germline V gene lookup returns CDR1 MNHEY and CDR2 SVGAGI. CDR3 nucleotides: TGTGCCAGCAGTTACTCGCCGGGACTAACGCAAGAGACCCAGTACTTC. Encoded protein: CASSYSPGLTQETQYF.

The rearrangement uses TRBV20-1 and TRBJ2-7, with TRBD1 matching 9 bases. The CDR3 has 14 residues. The J segment lost 6 bases and the V segment lost 2 bases, leaving 8 bases of the junction unmatched. CDR1 is DFQATT, CDR2 SNEGSKA, per germline (reference sequence). The CDR3 DNA reads TGCAGTGCTAGAAACAGGGGGCGATCGGGCGAGCAGTACTTC. Protein: CSARNRGRSGEQYF.

Comment on this clonotype: Compared with germline, one end of the junction differs, possibly owing to a read error. V usage is TRBV5-1 and J usage is TRBJ1-2, with 12 bases fitting TRBD1. CDR1 is SGHRS and CDR2 is YFSETQ in the germline V gene. The CDR3 contains 17 residues. DNA for the CDR3: TGCGCCGGCAGCCCGCGCGGGACAGGGGGCCTAAACTATGGCTACACCTTC. Protein product: CAGSPRGTGGLNYGYTF.

The gene calls are TRBV24-1 and TRBJ2-1; D perhaps matches TRBD1 (6 bases). The germline V and J ends were trimmed by 5 bases and 2 bases, with 12 bases remaining between them. CDR3 size: 15 residues. The V gene's germline CDR1 is KGHDR and CDR2 SFDVKD. This chain's CDR3 is CATSGEQGTYNEQFF. For the CDR3, the DNA is TGTGCCACCAGTGGCGAACAGGGAACCTACAATGAGCAGTTCTTC.

This clonotype was found a few times. CDR3: CASNTQGDEQYF. The CDR3 nucleotides read TGTGCCAGCAATACACAGGGGGACGAGCAGTACTTC. The V call is TRBV6-6, the J call TRBJ2-7; 8 bases map to TRBD1. V trimming: 7 bases; J trimming: 5 bases; junction bases outside the gene matches: 4. The CDR3 is 12 residues long. CDR1 and CDR2 from the germline V gene are MNHNY and SVGAGI (reference sequence).

Only a few counts were recorded for this clonotype. This rearrangement joins TRBV27 to TRBJ2-7; 8 positions agree with TRBD1. The ends lost 5 bases at V and 2 bases at J; junction bases unmatched: 14. The CDR3 is 17 residues long. Looked up from germline, CDR1 is MNHEY and CDR2 is SMNVEV (reference sequence). The chain's CDR3 is CASSPQGAEFGTYEQYF. In nucleotides, the CDR3 is TGTGCCAGCAGTCCCCAGGGGGCGGAATTTGGAACCTACGAGCAGTACTTC.

With regard to this clonotype: The junction departs from the called germline gene at one end, perhaps through a read error. The chain couples TRBV15 to TRBJ2-6, with 7 nucleotides matching TRBD1. The CDR3 length is 15 residues. Per the germline V gene, CDR1 is LNHNV and CDR2 is YYDKDF (reference sequence). CDR3 region: CTTSPDRAGANVLTF. CDR3 bases: TGTACCACCAGCCCCGACAGGGCTGGGGCCAACGTCCTGACTTTC.

This clonotype showed up just a few times. The chain recombines TRBV2 with TRBJ2-5; TRBD2 might be the D (5 bases). Trimming removed 8 bases at V and 5 bases at J, with 6 bases between. In germline, CDR1 is SNHLY, CDR2 FYNNEI. The CDR3 has 10 amino acids. CDR3 nucleotide sequence: TGTGCCAGCGTAGCGGAGACCCAGTACTTC. Translating gives CASVAETQYF.

The chain carries TRBV27 and TRBJ1-1; 7 bases fit TRBD1. CDR1 is MNHEY, CDR2 SMNVEV, per germline (reference sequence). J was trimmed by 0 bases and V by 5 bases; bases with no gene match: 6. The CDR3 runs 15 residues. CDR3 amino acids: CASSRDRLMNTEAFF. The CDR3 bases are TGTGCCAGCAGTCGGGACAGACTCATGAACACTGAAGCTTTCTTT.

This chain links TRBV12-3 or TRBV12-4 with TRBJ1-1; D is undetermined. V lost 8 bases to trimming and J lost 6 bases, with 7 bases between them. CDR3 length: 10 residues. CDR3 loop: CASGRSEAFF. The CDR3 DNA reads as TGTGCCAGCGGGAGGTCTGAAGCTTTCTTT.

The chain has TRBV4-3 and TRBJ1-2, with TRBD1 matching 10 bases. This CDR3 has 14 amino acids. CDR1 and CDR2 from the germline V gene are LGHNA and YSLEER. Trimming took 4 bases from V and 6 from J; bases not matched to a gene: 5. This chain's CDR3 is CASSPRDRGNGYTF. The CDR3 bases are TGCGCCAGCAGCCCAAGGGACAGGGGCAATGGCTACACCTTC.

This clonotype was counted only a few times. V is TRBV20-1 and J is TRBJ2-5; 11 bases agree with TRBD2. J was trimmed by 0 bases and V by 5 bases; bases with no gene match: 11. CDR3 length: 17 amino acids. Germline CDR1 is DFQATT and CDR2 is SNEGSKA (reference sequence). CDR3 nucleotides: TGCAGTGCTCCCACTAGCGGGGGCTCCCGGTACCAAGAGACCCAGTACTTC. Protein: CSAPTSGGSRYQETQYF.

The chain uses TRBV12-3 or TRBV12-4 and TRBJ2-1, with 8 bases identical to TRBD2. V shed 5 bases, J shed 0 bases, and the junction held 9 bases outside the gene matches. The CDR3 covers 17 residues. CDR3 in amino acids: CASSHYRTSRSYNEQFF. The CDR3 nucleotides are TGTGCCAGCAGTCACTATAGGACTAGCCGCTCCTACAATGAGCAGTTCTTC.

CDR3 nucleotide sequence: TGTGCCAGCAGCAGAAGGACAGGATCGGGAGAAAAACTGTTTTTT. Protein: CASSRRTGSGEKLFF. The rearrangement uses TRBV13 and TRBJ1-4; 7 bases align to TRBD1. V was clipped by 5 bases and J by 8 bases; unmatched bases: 11. The CDR3 runs to 15 residues. Germline values: CDR1 PRHDT, CDR2 FYEKMQ (reference sequence).

The chain links TRBV6-6 to TRBJ2-3; D is undetermined. The CDR3 has 12 amino acids. Germline V CDR1 and CDR2: MNHNY, SVGAGI (reference sequence). V lost 7 bases and J 6 bases, leaving 11 bases between the germline ends. CDR3 bases: TGTGCCAGCATGACGCCCGGCGATACGCAGTATTTT. Amino acids: CASMTPGDTQYF.

About this clonotype itself: A single base separates this from a much larger clone, so it may be a read error. The chain links TRBV6-2 or TRBV6-3 to TRBJ2-5, with unresolved D. V shed 2 bases and J shed 2 bases, with 3 bases lying between them. The CDR3 loop spans 12 amino acids. CDR1 is MNHEY, CDR2 SVGEGT, per germline. For the CDR3, the DNA is TGTGCCAGCAGTTACAAACAAGAGACCCAGTACTTC. It yields the protein CASSYKQETQYF.

V gene TRBV13 combines with J gene TRBJ2-3; 7 nucleotides match TRBD2. The V gene's germline CDR1 is PRHDT and CDR2 FYEKMQ (reference sequence). Germline trimming cut 2 bases from V and 2 bases from J; bases unmatched to any gene: 7. The CDR3 loop spans 16 amino acids. The CDR3, as DNA: TGTGCCAGCAGCTTAAGGAGAGCGGGACTCACAGATACGCAGTATTTT. Protein product: CASSLRRAGLTDTQYF.

This rearrangement joins TRBV5-1 to TRBJ2-4; tentatively, D is TRBD2 (5 bases). Germline CDR1 is SGHRS and CDR2 is YFSETQ. The V gene lost 0 bases and the J gene lost 8 bases, with 12 bases spanning the gap. CDR3 length: 14 amino acids. CDR3 protein: CASSLEGIGDIQYF. For the CDR3, the DNA is TGCGCCAGCAGCTTGGAGGGTATCGGGGACATTCAGTACTTC.

The gene calls are TRBV4-3 and TRBJ2-1; D not resolved. This CDR3 has 14 residues. CDR1 LGHNA and CDR2 YSLEER come from the germline V gene. The V and J ends lost 1 base and 4 bases respectively, with 8 bases between them. The CDR3 DNA sequence: TGCGCCAGCAGCCAAGTCTTGGGTTACAATGAGCAGTTCTTC. Its protein is CASSQVLGYNEQFF.

This clonotype was counted at least ten times. The chain has TRBV7-2 and TRBJ2-1, with D possibly matching TRBD1 (6 bases). V was pared by 5 bases and J by 3 bases, with 11 bases between. From germline, CDR1 is SGHTA and CDR2 FQGNSA. The CDR3 loop spans 14 amino acids. The CDR3 nucleotides are TGTGCCAGCAGCCCTCCGGACAGCTACAATGAGCAGTTCTTC. Translating gives CASSPPDSYNEQFF.

The chain couples TRBV7-2 to TRBJ2-1, with D perhaps matching TRBD1 or TRBD2 (5 bases each). CDR3 size: 15 residues. The ends were cut back, 5 bases at V and 2 bases at J, with 13 bases in the middle. The germline V gene encodes CDR1 SGHTA and CDR2 FQGNSA. The CDR3 nucleotides read TGTGCCAGCAGCCCCGGACGGGACCCCTACAATGAGCAGTTCTTC. Amino acid sequence: CASSPGRDPYNEQFF. Variable domain in full (rest from reference TRBV7-2 and TRBJ2-1): GAGVSQSPSNKVTEKGKDVELRCDPISGHTALYWYRQSLGQGLEFLIYFQGNSAPDKSGLPSDRFSAERTGGSVSTLTIQRTQQEDSAVYLCASSPGRDPYNEQFFGPGTRLTVL.

This clonotype was recorded a few times. The chain uses TRBV4-1 and TRBJ2-7; a weak D match, TRBD1 (6 bases). Trimming took off 1 base at V and 3 bases at J, with 19 bases between the two ends. Germline V gene data show CDR1 as MGHRA and CDR2 as YSYEKL. The CDR3 sequence is 17 residues long. CDR3 residues: CASSQVRHLQGFYEQYF. For the CDR3, the DNA is TGCGCCAGCAGCCAAGTACGACACCTTCAGGGGTTCTACGAGCAGTACTTC.

This clonotype showed up many times. The chain carries TRBV7-2 and TRBJ2-7; D remains unclear. V was cut by 1 base and J by 3 bases, with 10 bases left in between. CDR3 length: 14 residues. Germline V gives CDR1 SGHTA, CDR2 FQGNSA. CDR3: CASSLVPGSYEQYF. CDR3 nucleotides: TGTGCCAGCAGCTTAGTGCCGGGTAGCTACGAGCAGTACTTC. Using reference TRBV7-2 and TRBJ2-7 for the parts outside the CDR3, the full variable domain is GAGVSQSPSNKVTEKGKDVELRCDPISGHTALYWYRQSLGQGLEFLIYFQGNSAPDKSGLPSDRFSAERTGGSVSTLTIQRTQQEDSAVYLCASSLVPGSYEQYFGPGTRLTVT.

The rearrangement joins TRBV7-9 to TRBJ2-7; the D call may be TRBD1 or TRBD2 (5 bases each). The germline gives CDR1 SEHNR, CDR2 FQNEAQ (reference sequence). The V end was cut by 2 bases, the J end by 6 bases, with 14 bases between. CDR3 length: 14 amino acids. The CDR3 coding sequence is TGTGCCAGCAGCTTATTGGGTACTAGGGGCGAGCAGTACTTC. Its protein product is CASSLLGTRGEQYF.

This clonotype showed up just a few times. The rearrangement uses TRBV12-3 or TRBV12-4 and TRBJ2-1, with TRBD1 as a possible D gene (6 bases). The CDR3 is 15 residues long. The V gene lost 5 bases and the J gene lost 8 bases, with 19 bases spanning the gap. CDR3 bases: TGTGCCAGCAGTGGGGACAAGGGGCGCTCGGATGAGCAGTTCTTC. Its translation: CASSGDKGRSDEQFF.

This clonotype was counted a single time. The chain carries TRBV5-1 and TRBJ2-3; 13 bases are a match to TRBD2. V trimming: 7 bases; J trimming: 7 bases; junction bases outside the gene matches: 12. Germline CDR1 SGHRS, CDR2 YFSETQ. The CDR3 is 16 residues long. CDR3 residues: CASVAPVLAGGHTQYF. The CDR3, as DNA: TGCGCCAGCGTCGCCCCGGTACTAGCGGGGGGGCATACGCAGTATTTT. The variable domain in full, with the rest retrieved from reference TRBV5-1 and TRBJ2-3, is KAGVTQTPRYLIKTRGQQVTLSCSPISGHRSVSWYQQTPGQGLQFLFEYFSETQRNKGNFPGRFSGRQFSNSRSEMNVSTLELGDSALYLCASVAPVLAGGHTQYFGPGTRLTVL.

This clonotype was observed a handful of times. This chain links TRBV6-5 with TRBJ2-3, with 9 bases identical to TRBD1. This CDR3 spans 14 amino acids. The J segment lost 4 bases and the V segment lost 2 bases, leaving 1 base of the junction unmatched. Looked up from germline, CDR1 is MNHEY and CDR2 is SVGAGI. In DNA form, the CDR3 reads TGTGCCAGCAGTTACGACAGGGGGGCAGATACGCAGTATTTT. Translating gives CASSYDRGADTQYF.

The CDR3 coding sequence is TGTGCCAGCGGATACACCACAGATACGCAGTATTTT. This translates into CASGYTTDTQYF. This chain connects TRBV2 to TRBJ2-3; D gene uncertain. CDR1 and CDR2 from the germline V gene are SNHLY and FYNNEI. Trimming stripped 8 bases from V and 2 bases from J, with 8 bases between. This CDR3 has 12 amino acids.